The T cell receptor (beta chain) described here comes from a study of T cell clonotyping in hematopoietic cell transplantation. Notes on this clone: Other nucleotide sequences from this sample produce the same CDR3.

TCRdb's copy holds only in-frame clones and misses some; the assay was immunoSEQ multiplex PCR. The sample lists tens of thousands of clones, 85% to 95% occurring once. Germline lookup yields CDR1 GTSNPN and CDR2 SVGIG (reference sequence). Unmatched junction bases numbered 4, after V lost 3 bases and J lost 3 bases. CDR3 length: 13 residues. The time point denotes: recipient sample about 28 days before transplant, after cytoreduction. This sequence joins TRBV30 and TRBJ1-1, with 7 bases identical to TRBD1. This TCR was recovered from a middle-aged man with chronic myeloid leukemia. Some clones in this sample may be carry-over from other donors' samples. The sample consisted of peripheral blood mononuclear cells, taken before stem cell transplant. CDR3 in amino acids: CAWRRGLDTEAFF. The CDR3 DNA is TGTGCCTGGAGGAGGGGGCTGGACACTGAAGCTTTCTTT.